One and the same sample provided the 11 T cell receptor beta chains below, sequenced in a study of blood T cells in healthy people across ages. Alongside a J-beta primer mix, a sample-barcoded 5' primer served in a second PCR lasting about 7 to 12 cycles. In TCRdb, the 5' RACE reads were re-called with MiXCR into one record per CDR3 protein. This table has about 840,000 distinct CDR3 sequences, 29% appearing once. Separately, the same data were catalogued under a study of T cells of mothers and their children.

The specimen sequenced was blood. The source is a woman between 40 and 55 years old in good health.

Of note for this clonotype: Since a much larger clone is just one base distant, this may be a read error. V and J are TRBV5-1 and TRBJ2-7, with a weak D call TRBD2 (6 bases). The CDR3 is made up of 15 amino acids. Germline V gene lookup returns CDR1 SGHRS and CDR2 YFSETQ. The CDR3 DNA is TGCGCCAGCAGCTTAGGAGGAGGGGTTTCCTACGAGCAGCACTTC. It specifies CASSLGGGVSYEQHF.

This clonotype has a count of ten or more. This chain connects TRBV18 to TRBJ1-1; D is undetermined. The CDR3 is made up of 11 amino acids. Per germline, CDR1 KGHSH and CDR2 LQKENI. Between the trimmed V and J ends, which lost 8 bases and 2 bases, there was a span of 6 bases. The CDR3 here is CASQINTEAFF. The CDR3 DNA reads TGTGCCAGCCAGATAAACACTGAAGCTTTCTTT. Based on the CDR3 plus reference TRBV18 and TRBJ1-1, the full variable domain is NAGVMQNPRHLVRRRGQEARLRCSPMKGHSHVYWYRQLPEEGLKFMVYLQKENIIDESGMPKERFSAEFPKEGPSILRIQQVVRGDSAAYFCASQINTEAFFGQGTRLTVV.

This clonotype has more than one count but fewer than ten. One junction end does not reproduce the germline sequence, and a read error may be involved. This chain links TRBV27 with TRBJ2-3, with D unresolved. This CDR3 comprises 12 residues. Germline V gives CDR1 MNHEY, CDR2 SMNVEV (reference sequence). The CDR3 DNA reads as TGTGTCAGCAGTTTCCGGGCAGATACGCAGTATTTT. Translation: CVSSFRADTQYF.

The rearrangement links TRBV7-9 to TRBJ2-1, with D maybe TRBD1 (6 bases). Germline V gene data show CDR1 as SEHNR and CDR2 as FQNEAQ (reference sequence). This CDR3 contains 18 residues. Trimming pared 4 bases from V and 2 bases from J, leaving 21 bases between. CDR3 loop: CASSSRQVMRGTYNEQFF. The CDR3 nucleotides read TGTGCCAGCAGCTCGAGACAGGTAATGAGGGGAACCTACAATGAGCAGTTCTTC.

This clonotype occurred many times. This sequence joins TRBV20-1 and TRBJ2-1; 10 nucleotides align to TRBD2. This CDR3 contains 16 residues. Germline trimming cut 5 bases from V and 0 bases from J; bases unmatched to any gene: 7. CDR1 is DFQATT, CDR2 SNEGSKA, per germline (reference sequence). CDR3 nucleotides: TGCAGTGCTCCTCTAGCGGGGGCGAGCTCCTACAATGAGCAGTTCTTC. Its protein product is CSAPLAGASSYNEQFF.

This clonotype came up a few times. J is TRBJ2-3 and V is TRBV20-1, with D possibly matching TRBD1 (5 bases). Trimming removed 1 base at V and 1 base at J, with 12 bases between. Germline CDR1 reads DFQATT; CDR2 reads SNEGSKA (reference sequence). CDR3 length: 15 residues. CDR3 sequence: CSARGRTRRTDTQYF. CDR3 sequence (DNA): TGCAGTGCTAGAGGCCGGACACGCCGCACAGATACGCAGTATTTT.

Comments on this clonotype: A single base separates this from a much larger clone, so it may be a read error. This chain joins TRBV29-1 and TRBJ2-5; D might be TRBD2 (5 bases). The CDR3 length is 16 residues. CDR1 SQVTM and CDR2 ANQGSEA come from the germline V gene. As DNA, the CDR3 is TGCAGCGTTCAGTTTAGGAGTAAGGGAGCCCAAGAGCCCCAGTACTTC. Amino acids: CSVQFRSKGAQEPQYF.

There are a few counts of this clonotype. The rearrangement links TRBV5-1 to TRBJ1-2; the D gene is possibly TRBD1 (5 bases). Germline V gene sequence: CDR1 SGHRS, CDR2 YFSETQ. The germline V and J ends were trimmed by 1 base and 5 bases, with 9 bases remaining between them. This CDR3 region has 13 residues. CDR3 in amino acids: CASSLTQEYGYTF. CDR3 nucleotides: TGCGCCAGCAGCTTGACACAGGAGTATGGCTACACCTTC.

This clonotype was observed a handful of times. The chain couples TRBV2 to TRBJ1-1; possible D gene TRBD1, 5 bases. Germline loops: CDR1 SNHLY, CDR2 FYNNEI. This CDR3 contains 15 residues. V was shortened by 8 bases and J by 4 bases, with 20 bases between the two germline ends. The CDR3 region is CASEWSREVSTEAFF. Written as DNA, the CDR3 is TGTGCCAGCGAATGGAGCAGGGAGGTTAGCACTGAAGCTTTCTTT.

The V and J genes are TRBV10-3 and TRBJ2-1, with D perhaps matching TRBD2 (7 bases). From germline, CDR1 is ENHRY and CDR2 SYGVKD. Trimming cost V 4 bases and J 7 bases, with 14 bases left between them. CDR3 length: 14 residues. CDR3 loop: CAISGFEGGNEQFF. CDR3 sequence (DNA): TGTGCCATCAGTGGGTTTGAGGGGGGGAATGAGCAGTTCTTC.

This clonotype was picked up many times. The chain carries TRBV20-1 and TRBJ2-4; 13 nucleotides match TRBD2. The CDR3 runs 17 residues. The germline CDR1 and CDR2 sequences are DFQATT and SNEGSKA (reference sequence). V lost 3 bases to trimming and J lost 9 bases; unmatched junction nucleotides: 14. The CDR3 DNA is TGCAGTGCTAGCCCAACCAAACTAGCGGGGGGGCCTGGCATTCAGTACTTC. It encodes CSASPTKLAGGPGIQYF.